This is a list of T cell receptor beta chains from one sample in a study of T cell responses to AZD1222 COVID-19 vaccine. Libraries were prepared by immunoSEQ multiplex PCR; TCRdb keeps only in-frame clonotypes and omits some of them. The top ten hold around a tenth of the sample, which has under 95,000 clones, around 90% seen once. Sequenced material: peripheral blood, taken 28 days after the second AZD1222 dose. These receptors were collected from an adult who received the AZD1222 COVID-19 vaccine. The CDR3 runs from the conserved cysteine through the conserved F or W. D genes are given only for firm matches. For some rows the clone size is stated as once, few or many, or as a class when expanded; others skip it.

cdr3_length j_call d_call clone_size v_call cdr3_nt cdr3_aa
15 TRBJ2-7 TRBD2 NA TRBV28 TGTGCCAGCAGTTCCTCGGGAGGGAGAAGCTACGAGCAGTACTTC CASSSSGGRSYEQYF
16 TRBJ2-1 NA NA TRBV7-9 TGTGCCAGCAGTCCTCAACGGGGGGCGCCTTTGAATGAGCAGTTCTTC CASSPQRGAPLNEQFF
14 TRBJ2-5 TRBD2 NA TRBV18 TGTGCCAGCTCACCTTCCCTAGCGGACGAGACCCAGTACTTC CASSPSLADETQYF
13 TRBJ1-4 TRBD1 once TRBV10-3 TGTGCCATCAGTGGGGGACAGAATGAAAAACTGTTTTTT CAISGGQNEKLFF
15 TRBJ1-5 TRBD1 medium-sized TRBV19 TGTGCCACTCACAGGGGGTTTAATAGCAATCAGCCCCAGCATTTT CATHRGFNSNQPQHF
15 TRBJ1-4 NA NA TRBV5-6 TGTGCCAGCAGCCTCCCCTGGGGGACTAATGAAAAACTGTTTTTT CASSLPWGTNEKLFF
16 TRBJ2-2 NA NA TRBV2 TGTGCCAGCAGTGAGTGGGGGGTTTACAACACCGGGGAGCTGTTTTTT CASSEWGVYNTGELFF
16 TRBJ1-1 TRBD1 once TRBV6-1 TGTGCCAGCAGTGAGGCTACAGGGGTCATGAACACTGAAGCTTTCTTT CASSEATGVMNTEAFF
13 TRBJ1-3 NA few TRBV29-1 TGCAGCGTTTTAAGGGGCTCTGGAAACACCATATATTTT CSVLRGSGNTIYF
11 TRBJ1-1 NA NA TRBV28 TGTGCCAGCAGTTTGCAGCGGGGAGCTTTCTTT CASSLQRGAFF
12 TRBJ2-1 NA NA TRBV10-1 TGCGCCGCTCCCCTCTCCTACAATGAGCAGTTCTTC CAAPLSYNEQFF
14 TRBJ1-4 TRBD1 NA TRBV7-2 TGTGCCAGCGCAAGACAGGGTAGCGGTGAAAAACTGTTTTTT CASARQGSGEKLFF
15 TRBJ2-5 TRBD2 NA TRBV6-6 TGTGCCAGCACCACGGGAGGGGTAAGAGGAGAGACCCAGTACTTC CASTTGGVRGETQYF
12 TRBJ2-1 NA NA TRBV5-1 TGCGCCAGCAGCTTGTCGGATAATGAGCAGTTCTTC CASSLSDNEQFF
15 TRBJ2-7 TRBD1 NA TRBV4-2 TGTGCCAGCAGCCATCCGGGACAGGGTTTCTACGAGCAGTACTTC CASSHPGQGFYEQYF
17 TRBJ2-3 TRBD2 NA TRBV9 TGTGCCAGCAGCGTAGACGGGGGGTTAGCGGGCACAGATACGCAGTATTTT CASSVDGGLAGTDTQYF
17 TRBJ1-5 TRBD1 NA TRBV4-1 TGCGCCAGCAGCCGCGACAGGGAGGGATATAGCAATCAGCCCCAGCATTTT CASSRDREGYSNQPQHF
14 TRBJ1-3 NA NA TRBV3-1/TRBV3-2 TGTGCCAGCAGCCGATATCTCTCTGGAAACACCATATATTTT CASSRYLSGNTIYF
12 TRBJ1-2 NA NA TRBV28 TGTGCCAGCAGTTTCGGGGTTGATGGCTACACCTTC CASSFGVDGYTF
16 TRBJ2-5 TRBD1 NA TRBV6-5 TGTGCCAGCAGTTACCACGGGACAGGGTTGGGGGAGACCCAGTACTTC CASSYHGTGLGETQYF
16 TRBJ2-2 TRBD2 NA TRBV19 TGTGCCAGCACGTCTTGGCTAGCGGATTACACCGGGGAGCTGTTTTTT CASTSWLADYTGELFF
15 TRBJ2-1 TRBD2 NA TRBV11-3 TGTGCCAGCAGCCGTAGCGGGGAGCCCTACAATGAGCAGTTCTTC CASSRSGEPYNEQFF
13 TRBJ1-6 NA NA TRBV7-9 TGTGCCAGCAGCCTCGCCCTGGACCCTCTCCTCCACTTT CASSLALDPLLHF
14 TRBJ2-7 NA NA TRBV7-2 TGTGCCAGCAGCGCGACGCCACTAGCTTACGAGCAGTACTTC CASSATPLAYEQYF
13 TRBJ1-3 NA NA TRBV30 TGTGCCTGCCCCCTGTTCTCTGGAAACACCATATATTTT CACPLFSGNTIYF
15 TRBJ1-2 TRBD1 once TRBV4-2 TGTGCCAGCAGCGTTCGGACAGGGAATAACTATGGCTACACCTTC CASSVRTGNNYGYTF
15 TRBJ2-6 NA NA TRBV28 TGTGCCAGCAGTATTCCAGGGTCTGGGGCCAACGTCCTGACTTTC CASSIPGSGANVLTF
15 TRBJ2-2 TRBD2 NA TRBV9 TGTGCCAGCAGCGTCACTAGCGGGGAAACCGGGGAGCTGTTTTTT CASSVTSGETGELFF
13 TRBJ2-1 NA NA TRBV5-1 TGCGCCAGCAGCTTGTTAGGGGACAATGAGCAGTTCTTC CASSLLGDNEQFF
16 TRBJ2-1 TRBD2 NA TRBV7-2 TGTGCCAGCAGCTTAGCCCCCGGACTAGATAACAATGAGCAGTTCTTC CASSLAPGLDNNEQFF
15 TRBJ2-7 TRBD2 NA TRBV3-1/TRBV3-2 TGTGCCAGCAGCCAACCGGGACTAGCGGGGCGGGAGCAGTACTTC CASSQPGLAGREQYF
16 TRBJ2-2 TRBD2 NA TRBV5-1 TGCGCCAGCAGCTTGTTGGGGACTACGAACACCGGGGAGCTGTTTTTT CASSLLGTTNTGELFF
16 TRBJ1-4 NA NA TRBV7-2 TGTGCCAGCAGCTTAGGGCCAGGGCCTCTTAATGAAAAACTGTTTTTT CASSLGPGPLNEKLFF
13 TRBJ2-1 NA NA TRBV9 TGTGCCAGCAGCCCGAGCACAGACAATGAGCAGTTCTTC CASSPSTDNEQFF
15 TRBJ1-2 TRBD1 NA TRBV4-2 TGTGCCAGCAGCCAAGATGGACAGGTTGGGTATGGCTACACCTTC CASSQDGQVGYGYTF
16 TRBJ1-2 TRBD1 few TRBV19 TGTGCCAGTACTCAGGGGGGAGGAATCGCTAACTATGGCTACACCTTC CASTQGGGIANYGYTF
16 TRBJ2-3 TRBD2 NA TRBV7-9 TGTGCCAGCAGCTTAGCGGTGGCTAGCGGTCAATATGCGCAGTATTTT CASSLAVASGQYAQYF
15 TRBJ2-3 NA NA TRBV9 TGTGCCAGCAGCGTAGAGGGACTGCCCACAGATACGCAGTATTTT CASSVEGLPTDTQYF
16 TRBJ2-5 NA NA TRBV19 TGTGCCAGTAGTATCAACTCCGGGACGGGGCCCGGGCACCAGTACTTC CASSINSGTGPGHQYF
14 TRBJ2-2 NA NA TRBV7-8 TGTGCCAGCAGCTTAGCCCTTTCCAACGGGGAGCTGTTTTTT CASSLALSNGELFF
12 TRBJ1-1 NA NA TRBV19 TGTGCCAGTACCCCCCGGAACACTGAAGCTTTCTTT CASTPRNTEAFF
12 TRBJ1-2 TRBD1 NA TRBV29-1 TGCAGCGCCGGGACAGGGAACTATGGCTACACCTTC CSAGTGNYGYTF
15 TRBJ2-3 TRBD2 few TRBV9 TGTGCCAGCAGCGCGACTAGCGGGTACACAGATACGCAGTATTTT CASSATSGYTDTQYF
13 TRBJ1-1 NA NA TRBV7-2 TGTGCCAGCAGCTTAATCGAGGATACTGAAGCTTTCTTT CASSLIEDTEAFF
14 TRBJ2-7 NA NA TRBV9 TGTGCCAGCAGCGTAGTTGGGAGCTCCTACGAGCAGTACTTC CASSVVGSSYEQYF
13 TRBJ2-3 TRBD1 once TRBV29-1 TGCAGCGTACGACAGGGAGGCACAGATACGCAGTATTTT CSVRQGGTDTQYF
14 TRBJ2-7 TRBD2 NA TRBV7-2 TGTGCCAGCAGCGAAGGAGCGGGGGGGTACGAGCAGTACTTC CASSEGAGGYEQYF
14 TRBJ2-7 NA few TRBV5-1 TGCGCCAGCAGCCCCCGTAGCTCTTCCTACGAGCAGTACTTC CASSPRSSSYEQYF
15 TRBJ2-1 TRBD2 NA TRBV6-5 TGTGCCAGCAGTTCGGGACTAGCGGTCTACAATGAGCAGTTCTTC CASSSGLAVYNEQFF
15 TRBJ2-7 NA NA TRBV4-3 TGCGCCAGCAGCCAAGATTCGGGGGAAACCTACGAGCAGTACTTC CASSQDSGETYEQYF
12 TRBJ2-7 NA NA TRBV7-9 TGTGCCAGCAGCTTCGATTATAGGAACCAGTACTTC CASSFDYRNQYF
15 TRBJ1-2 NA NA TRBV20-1 TGCAGTGCTAGTGGTGGACGGACTCTGAACTATGGCTACACCTTC CSASGGRTLNYGYTF
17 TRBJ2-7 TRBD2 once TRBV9 TGTGCCAGCAGCGTAGATTCGGGACTAGCCAGCCCATACGAGCAGTACTTC CASSVDSGLASPYEQYF